The rows below give T cell receptor beta chains drawn from one sample of a study of a mutant IDH1 vaccine in newly diagnosed glioma. Their target antigens are unknown. Profiled with immunoSEQ multiplex PCR; TCRdb holds only in-frame clones, not every one. The table has 25,000 to 35,000 clones, more than 75% seen once; the top ten hold around 2.4%. The specimen comprised PBMCs, sampled from a glioma patient whose treatment included an IDH1 peptide vaccine. These receptors were taken from a man in his forties with glioma. The conserved cysteine and the conserved F or W are not part of the CDR3 here.

V gene,J gene,CDR3 length,CDR3 protein
TRBV27,TRBJ2-5,13,ASSDTGYLQETQY
TRBV28,TRBJ1-1,13,ASSSPGRRNTEAF
TRBV29-1,TRBJ1-2,12,SARDLKNPLGYT
TRBV18,TRBJ2-7,11,ASSLLSEYEQY
TRBV19,TRBJ1-5,14,ASSHPGQGANQPQH
TRBV7-9,TRBJ2-6,12,ASTGSTGANVLT
TRBV6-5,TRBJ1-1,10,ASSRLAGEAF
TRBV29-1,TRBJ1-1,12,SVEAASQGTEAF
TRBV6-1,TRBJ1-2,13,ASSVPWDSRYGYT
TRBV7-2,TRBJ1-1,13,ASSLIGGGSTEAF
TRBV7-2,TRBJ1-2,14,ASSLVNKPTSYGYT
TRBV7-2,TRBJ1-3,14,ASSSRAGGAGNTIY
TRBV12-1,TRBJ1-2,11,ASSLDLHYGYT
TRBV9,TRBJ1-1,13,ASSVVPRAGTEAF
TRBV27,TRBJ1-5,10,ASSLWGQPQH
TRBV5-1,TRBJ1-6,11,ASSSTVNSPLH
TRBV28,TRBJ1-1,14,ASSSVGQGAPTEAF
TRBV29-1,TRBJ2-7,11,SVNSRSSYEQY
TRBV4-2,TRBJ2-7,16,ASSQEPAQGQIVYEQY
TRBV30,TRBJ1-5,11,AWSGGRDQPQH
TRBV7-2,TRBJ2-3,13,ASSLRGAVTDTQY
TRBV7-9,TRBJ2-7,11,ASSFYNSYEQY
TRBV6-5,TRBJ2-5,11,ASRAGGLETQY
TRBV10-1,TRBJ1-2,13,ASSEVPGEVYGYT
TRBV30,TRBJ2-1,13,AWSVSWGSYNEQF
TRBV4-2,TRBJ2-5,12,ASSQEGLGETQY
TRBV6-5,TRBJ2-1,12,ASSVMTSTGEQF
TRBV6-6,TRBJ2-7,13,ASTSRGEREFRQY
TRBV19,TRBJ1-2,13,ASSILQGANYGYT
TRBV19,TRBJ2-4,11,ASSPGNQNIQY
TRBV7-2,TRBJ2-1,15,ASSQTLAGGVYNEQF
TRBV5-1,TRBJ1-1,12,ASSLGQPNTEAF
TRBV7-9,TRBJ1-4,13,ASSPYRETNEKLF
TRBV28,TRBJ2-7,15,ASSPSNRIISSYEQY
TRBV5-1,TRBJ1-3,13,ASSLSGNSGNTIY
TRBV6-5,TRBJ2-7,11,ASRPGLAHEQY
TRBV4-1,TRBJ2-1,13,ASSPGQDSYNEQF
TRBV30,TRBJ1-2,12,AWSADRGSYGYT
TRBV19,TRBJ1-1,12,ASSIDPDRGNFF
TRBV7-9,TRBJ2-7,9,ASSPLYEQY
TRBV30,TRBJ2-6,12,AWGHLAGANVLT
TRBV29-1,TRBJ1-2,11,SVTQGGLTGYT
TRBV2,TRBJ2-5,10,ASSPGQETQY
TRBV29-1,TRBJ2-3,11,SVGSGVPDTQY
TRBV10-3,TRBJ2-3,13,AISEDRAPTDTQY
TRBV10-3,TRBJ1-1,12,AIRTQAPNTEAF
TRBV6-1,TRBJ1-1,12,ASNSGLRLAEAF
TRBV2,TRBJ1-4,12,ASTRTATNEKLF
TRBV7-6,TRBJ2-1,14,ASSAALAGGQNEQF
TRBV25-1,TRBJ1-2,13,ASSDAIPGHYGYT
TRBV4-1,TRBJ1-1,17,ASSPRDPSLGFPYTEAF
TRBV30,TRBJ2-3,14,AWSKDLTRGTDTQY
TRBV10-1,TRBJ2-3,12,ASSESVYTDTQY
TRBV5-1,TRBJ2-3,10,ASSIGTDTQY
TRBV13,TRBJ2-7,14,ASSPITSGRAPEQY